Detailed here is one TCR beta chain. This sample stems from a study of blood T cell repertoires in COVID-19. Study-wide context: PBMCs, B-cell-depleted T cells, or T cells provided the cDNA or gDNA that made up the material.

This CDR3 has 15 amino acids. Germline values: CDR1 LGHDT, CDR2 YNNKEL (reference sequence). The V end lost 2 bases, the J end lost 3 bases, and 11 bases lay between the germline ends. The protocol was immunoSEQ multiplex PCR, while the TCRdb copy is restricted to in-frame clones and leaves out a portion. The table records 200,000 to 250,000 clones, around nine tenths of them present only once. The genes are TRBV3-1 (or the pseudogene TRBV3-2) and TRBJ1-5, with D possibly being TRBD1 (6 bases). Sequences were obtained from peripheral blood. The TCR comes from a woman aged 55-75 years with acute or convalescent COVID-19. The CDR3 sequence is CASSQYGGLNQPQHF. CDR3 nucleotide sequence: TGTGCCAGCAGCCAATATGGGGGCCTCAATCAGCCCCAGCATTTT.